This TCR beta chain was sequenced in a study of cytomegalovirus exposure and HLA in healthy donors. On the study more broadly: When 398 donors were genotyped, roughly 82% of them were found to fall in the Caucasian-associated ancestry cluster.

On this clone: Its target is not known.

The PCR had 60 Vbeta and 13 Jbeta primers. Measured with immunoSEQ multiplex PCR; TCRdb has only the in-frame clones, and not every one. This repertoire comprises about 41,000 clones; its ten largest clones make up 6.2%. General study findings and limits: A later analysis linked around 15,000 TCR beta sequences to HLA alleles at 0.05 false discovery rate. Rare sequences made up most TCRs, while some public TCRs were found in many donors.

CDR3 length: 10 residues. This TCR came from a man aged 25 to 40 in good health and CMV-seronegative. The chain links TRBV21-1 to TRBJ1-1. TRBV21-1 is flagged as a pseudogene. Sequenced: PBMCs. The CDR3 region is CASLRSEAFF. In DNA form, the CDR3 reads TGTGCCAGCCTGAGGTCTGAAGCTTTCTTT.